The next 32 T cell receptor beta chains were all read from a single sample in a study of cytomegalovirus exposure and HLA in healthy donors. With 60 Vbeta and 13 Jbeta primers, the PCR was carried out. Assay: immunoSEQ multiplex PCR; the TCRdb copy retains only in-frame clones and omits some. The sample shows around 130,000 clones, roughly 80% of them seen only once. The sequenced sample was PBMCs. Source of these receptors: a male donor in good health and CMV-seropositive.

The V gene is TRBV11-3, the J gene TRBJ2-2, with D tentatively TRBD2 (6 bases). Between the trimmed V and J ends, which lost 2 bases and 5 bases, there was a span of 15 bases. Germline lookup yields CDR1 SGHNT and CDR2 YENEEA. This CDR3 contains 16 residues. The chain's CDR3 is CASSLREAGRTGELFF. CDR3 nucleotides: TGTGCCAGCAGCTTAAGGGAGGCGGGACGGACCGGGGAGCTGTTTTTT.

V gene TRBV2 combines with J gene TRBJ2-5; tentatively, D is TRBD2 (6 bases). Germline V lookup: CDR1 SNHLY, CDR2 FYNNEI. V was trimmed by 6 bases and J by 0 bases, leaving 8 bases between them. This CDR3 comprises 13 residues. Written as DNA, the CDR3 is TGTGCCAGCAGGTGGGACTACCAAGAGACCCAGTACTTC. As protein: CASRWDYQETQYF.

This clone was counted between two and nine times. V usage is TRBV5-5 and J usage is TRBJ1-1; tentatively, D is TRBD1 (5 bases). Germline loops: CDR1 SGHKS, CDR2 YYEKEE (reference sequence). This CDR3 comprises 15 residues. The V end lost 4 bases, the J end lost 2 bases, and 15 bases lay between the germline ends. CDR3 region: CASSAGVTPNTEAFF. DNA for the CDR3: TGTGCCAGCAGCGCGGGGGTGACGCCTAACACTGAAGCTTTCTTT. The full variable domain, with the rest looked up from reference TRBV5-5 and TRBJ1-1, is DAGVTQSPTHLIKTRGQQVTLRCSPISGHKSVSWYQQVLGQGPQFIFQYYEKEERGRGNFPDRFSARQFPNYSSELNVNALLLGDSALYLCASSAGVTPNTEAFFGQGTRLTVV.

The chain has TRBV28 and TRBJ2-5; 7 positions agree with TRBD1. After removal of 5 bases from V and 4 bases from J, the junction contained 13 bases not matched to a gene. CDR3 size: 16 residues. Germline V gene lookup returns CDR1 MDHEN and CDR2 SYDVKM. This CDR3 is CASSQTGTERVETQYF. Written as DNA, the CDR3 is TGTGCCAGCAGTCAGACCGGGACAGAGAGAGTAGAGACCCAGTACTTC. Complete variable domain (other parts from reference TRBV28 and TRBJ2-5): DVKVTQSSRYLVKRTGEKVFLECVQDMDHENMFWYRQDPGLGLRLIYFSYDVKMKEKGDIPEGYSVSREKKERFSLILESASTNQTSMYLCASSQTGTERVETQYFGPGTRLLVL.

The chain is built from TRBV29-1 and TRBJ2-3, with D possibly matching TRBD1 (5 bases). The CDR3 length is 12 residues. V was cut by 7 bases and J by 1 base, with 9 bases left in between. In germline, CDR1 is SQVTM, CDR2 ANQGSEA. The CDR3 loop is CSGDSGTDTQYF. The DNA of the CDR3 is TGCAGCGGAGACAGCGGCACAGATACGCAGTATTTT.

The V gene is TRBV5-1, the J gene TRBJ2-1; tentatively, D is TRBD1 (6 bases). The CDR3 length is 13 residues. Germline V gene sequence: CDR1 SGHRS, CDR2 YFSETQ. V was clipped by 1 base and J by 7 bases, with 9 bases between them. As DNA, the CDR3 is TGCGCCAGCAGCTTGCAGGGGACGAATGAGCAGTTCTTC. Translating gives CASSLQGTNEQFF. Filled out from reference TRBV5-1 and TRBJ2-1, the complete variable domain reads KAGVTQTPRYLIKTRGQQVTLSCSPISGHRSVSWYQQTPGQGLQFLFEYFSETQRNKGNFPGRFSGRQFSNSRSEMNVSTLELGDSALYLCASSLQGTNEQFFGPGTRLTVL.

V usage is TRBV28 and J usage is TRBJ1-1, with D possibly matching TRBD1 (6 bases). The CDR3 loop spans 18 amino acids. Germline V gene data show CDR1 as MDHEN and CDR2 as SYDVKM. Trimming removed 6 bases from V and 0 bases from J, with 23 bases in between. CDR3 nucleotide sequence: TGTGCCAGCAGCATAGGCCGCGGACAGTACACTATGAACACTGAAGCTTTCTTT. Translation: CASSIGRGQYTMNTEAFF.

The CDR3 spells CASSPTSMGGELFF. DNA for the CDR3: TGTGCCAGCAGCCCCACTAGCATGGGCGGGGAGCTGTTTTTT. The V gene is TRBV7-6, the J gene TRBJ2-2; a weak D match, TRBD2 (6 bases). The CDR3 contains 14 residues. V lost 5 bases and J 7 bases, leaving 14 bases between the germline ends. Germline CDR1 and CDR2: SGHVS and FNYEAQ.

The chain couples TRBV9 to TRBJ1-3; no reliable D call. The CDR3 covers 13 residues. The germline V gene has CDR1 SGDLS and CDR2 YYNGEE. V was clipped by 6 bases and J by 3 bases, with 10 bases between them. CDR3 nucleotides: TGTGCCAGCACCCGGGGAGGTGGAAACACCATATATTTT. Its translation: CASTRGGGNTIYF.

This chain joins TRBV14 and TRBJ2-7; weak D call: TRBD1 (5 bases). CDR3 size: 14 residues. The V and J ends lost 2 bases and 4 bases respectively, with 12 bases between them. Germline lookup yields CDR1 SGHDN and CDR2 FVKESK. The CDR3 reads CASSQSRGPYEQYF. The CDR3 region has the DNA TGTGCCAGCAGCCAATCTAGGGGCCCTTACGAGCAGTACTTC.

This clone was seen only once. The gene calls are TRBV5-5 and TRBJ1-2; perhaps TRBD1 as D (6 bases). V was trimmed by 4 bases and J by 7 bases, leaving 17 bases between them. The CDR3 length is 14 residues. Germline values: CDR1 SGHKS, CDR2 YYEKEE (reference sequence). CDR3 nucleotides: TGTGCCAGCAGCCGCGCTCGGGGGGCGGGTGGCTACACCTTC. Protein sequence: CASSRARGAGGYTF.

V is TRBV7-2 and J is TRBJ2-3; 16 positions match TRBD2. Germline V gives CDR1 SGHTA, CDR2 FQGNSA. V shed 5 bases and J 5 bases; nucleotides not matched to a gene: 10. The CDR3 runs to 18 residues. CDR3 nucleotides: TGTGCCAGCAGCCCCCGTTGGGGGACTAGCGGGAGGGTAGATACGCAGTATTTT. This sequence encodes CASSPRWGTSGRVDTQYF.

The CDR3 DNA reads as TGTGCCAGTAGTATGGACAGGGGGCGCATCGGAAGCTCCTACAATGAGCAGTTCTTC. Residues: CASSMDRGRIGSSYNEQFF. J is TRBJ2-1 and V is TRBV19; TRBD1 aligns across 11 bases. J gave up 0 bases and V 3 bases, and 10 bases lay outside the gene matches. The CDR3 consists of 19 residues. The V gene's germline CDR1 is LNHDA and CDR2 SQIVND (reference sequence).

This chain links TRBV6-6 with TRBJ2-7, with 9 bases identical to TRBD1. Germline V CDR1 and CDR2: MNHNY, SVGAGI (reference sequence). V gave up 1 base and J gave up 5 bases; unmatched junction bases: 3. This CDR3 is built from 14 residues. The CDR3 is CASSYLGQGDEQYF. The CDR3 bases are TGTGCCAGCAGTTACTTGGGACAGGGAGACGAGCAGTACTTC.

In DNA, the CDR3 is TGTGCCAGCACTAGAGGGTCCCAAGAGACCCAGTACTTC. Translation gives CASTRGSQETQYF. The chain is built from TRBV7-9 and TRBJ2-5, with a weak D call TRBD2 (5 bases). This CDR3 contains 13 residues. Germline V CDR1 and CDR2: SEHNR, FQNEAQ (reference sequence). V was cut by 7 bases and J by 1 base, with 10 bases left in between.

Turning to this clone: Other DNA sequences in the same sample also yield this CDR3. This chain connects TRBV9 to TRBJ2-7, with 7 bases lining up with TRBD2. V lost 3 bases and J lost 0; bases outside the gene matches: 3. The CDR3 is 14 residues long. The germline V gene has CDR1 SGDLS and CDR2 YYNGEE. The chain's CDR3 is CASSATSSSYEQYF. The CDR3 DNA reads as TGTGCCAGCAGCGCGACTAGCAGCTCCTACGAGCAGTACTTC.

This clone has a single count. The gene calls are TRBV29-1 and TRBJ2-5; D is ambiguous. Germline-derived CDR1 and CDR2 are SQVTM and ANQGSEA. The length of the CDR3 is 11 residues. Trimming took 5 bases from V and 4 from J, leaving 8 bases between them. CDR3 sequence (DNA): TGCAGCGTTCGGGTGGGAGAGACCCAGTACTTC. Translating gives CSVRVGETQYF.

The V gene is TRBV28, the J gene TRBJ2-3; D ambiguous. Germline loops: CDR1 MDHEN, CDR2 SYDVKM. The V gene lost 2 bases and the J gene lost 3 bases, with 18 bases spanning the gap. The CDR3 is 17 residues long. The CDR3 spells CASSLGSSVRLTDTQYF. The CDR3 nucleotides are TGTGCCAGCAGTTTAGGCTCTTCCGTTCGATTGACAGATACGCAGTATTTT.

J is TRBJ2-1 and V is TRBV29-1; TRBD2 agrees at 12 bases. This CDR3 comprises 14 residues. V shed 6 bases, J shed 4 bases, and the junction held 4 bases outside the gene matches. CDR1 is SQVTM and CDR2 is ANQGSEA in the germline V gene. This CDR3 reads CSVSTSGSYNEQFF. The CDR3 nucleotides read TGCAGCGTCTCGACTAGCGGGAGTTACAATGAGCAGTTCTTC.

There are a few counts of this clone. The V call is TRBV9, the J call TRBJ1-4, with D maybe TRBD1 (6 bases). V lost 1 base and J lost 0, with 10 bases in between. The germline V gene encodes CDR1 SGDLS and CDR2 YYNGEE. CDR3 size: 16 residues. CDR3 residues: CASSVRPGATNEKLFF. The CDR3 region has the DNA TGTGCCAGCAGCGTAAGACCAGGGGCAACTAATGAAAAACTGTTTTTT.

This clone was found once. V usage is TRBV28 and J usage is TRBJ2-3, with 7 nucleotides matching TRBD1. Germline CDR1 and CDR2: MDHEN and SYDVKM. The CDR3 is made up of 14 amino acids. V was pared by 7 bases and J by 3 bases, with 7 bases of the junction left unmatched. The CDR3 sequence is CASTPRRGTDTQYF. CDR3 bases: TGTGCCAGCACCCCTCGCAGGGGGACAGATACGCAGTATTTT.

The V call is TRBV28, the J call TRBJ2-1; the D gene is possibly TRBD1 (6 bases). With 5 bases removed from V and 2 bases from J, the gap between germline ends came to 10 bases. There are 14 residues in the CDR3. The germline V gene encodes CDR1 MDHEN and CDR2 SYDVKM. In DNA form, the CDR3 reads TGTGCCAGCAGTCACAGGGATACCTACAATGAGCAGTTCTTC. Its translation: CASSHRDTYNEQFF.

The rearrangement uses TRBV6-6 and TRBJ1-1, with D perhaps TRBD1 (6 bases). The germline CDR1 and CDR2 sequences are MNHNY and SVGAGI (reference sequence). V gave up 2 bases and J gave up 5 bases, with 18 bases separating them. This CDR3 spans 16 amino acids. The CDR3 loop reads CASSYPLSGGRTEAFF. CDR3 coding DNA: TGTGCCAGCAGTTACCCCTTATCGGGGGGCCGGACTGAAGCTTTCTTT.

V usage is TRBV7-2 and J usage is TRBJ1-5; TRBD1 matches 7 bases. J lost 1 base, V lost 2 bases, and 5 bases had no gene match. The germline V gene encodes CDR1 SGHTA and CDR2 FQGNSA. The length of the CDR3 is 16 residues. For the CDR3, the DNA is TGTGCCAGCAGCTTAATAGGGGGCAGGAGCAATCAGCCCCAGCATTTT. Translating gives CASSLIGGRSNQPQHF.

The chain joins TRBV27 to TRBJ1-6; the match to TRBD1 covers 7 bases. V was pared by 6 bases and J by 10 bases, with 12 bases of the junction left unmatched. This CDR3 region has 15 residues. Germline V gene sequence: CDR1 MNHEY, CDR2 SMNVEV (reference sequence). This CDR3 reads CASRSLTGSGSPLHF. CDR3 nucleotide sequence: TGTGCCAGCAGATCCTTGACAGGGTCGGGGTCACCCCTCCACTTT.

In its sample, this clone was seen once. The rearrangement joins TRBV30 to TRBJ1-4; 9 bases match TRBD1. CDR1 and CDR2 (germline): GTSNPN, SVGIG (reference sequence). Trimming at V came to 5 bases and at J to 8 bases, leaving 6 bases not matched to a gene. The CDR3 contains 13 residues. CDR3 sequence reads: CAWDRGIGEKLFF. The CDR3 DNA is TGTGCCTGGGACAGGGGGATTGGAGAAAAACTGTTTTTT.

The genes are TRBV4-3 and TRBJ2-7; TRBD2 agrees at 12 bases. CDR1 is LGHNA and CDR2 is YSLEER in the germline V gene. V lost 1 base to trimming and J lost 2 bases; unmatched junction nucleotides: 9. CDR3 length: 18 amino acids. CDR3 DNA: TGCGCCAGCAGCCAAGTAACTAGCGGGAGGACAACACCCTACGAGCAGTACTTC. It specifies CASSQVTSGRTTPYEQYF.

The chain carries TRBV29-1 and TRBJ2-1; TRBD2 matches 7 bases. This CDR3 is 15 amino acids long. With 3 bases clipped from V and 4 bases from J, the junction kept 9 bases outside the gene matches. Germline V lookup: CDR1 SQVTM, CDR2 ANQGSEA. Written as DNA, the CDR3 is TGCAGCGTTGAGAGCGGGAAAAGGGATTACAATGAGCAGTTCTTC. Its protein product is CSVESGKRDYNEQFF.

The rearrangement links TRBV5-1 to TRBJ1-1; 7 positions match TRBD1. V lost 0 bases to trimming and J lost 4 bases; unmatched junction nucleotides: 6. Germline V gene data show CDR1 as SGHRS and CDR2 as YFSETQ. The CDR3 is made up of 15 amino acids. CDR3 protein: CASSLGDRVATEAFF. The CDR3 nucleotides read TGCGCCAGCAGCTTGGGAGACAGGGTCGCCACTGAAGCTTTCTTT.

The CDR3 loop reads CASSQTGVSNQPQHF. The CDR3 nucleotides read TGTGCCAGCAGCCAAACAGGGGTATCAAATCAGCCCCAGCATTTT. The rearrangement uses TRBV7-2 and TRBJ1-5; 7 bases are a match to TRBD1. This CDR3 region has 15 residues. Looked up from germline, CDR1 is SGHTA and CDR2 is FQGNSA. V was pared by 5 bases and J by 4 bases, with 8 bases of the junction left unmatched.

The chain uses TRBV19 and TRBJ1-2, with TRBD1 as a possible D gene (5 bases). This CDR3 is built from 14 residues. The V gene's germline CDR1 is LNHDA and CDR2 SQIVND (reference sequence). V was cut by 10 bases and J by 1 base, with 16 bases left in between. CDR3 DNA: TGTGCCACTAGAGGGGCACCAAATAACTATGGCTACACCTTC. Protein product: CATRGAPNNYGYTF.

In this sample, this clone turned up once. V and J are TRBV28 and TRBJ2-6; 9 positions agree with TRBD1. Germline assignment: CDR1 MDHEN and CDR2 SYDVKM. This CDR3 has 22 residues. V lost 5 bases to trimming and J lost 0 bases; unmatched junction nucleotides: 20. The CDR3 DNA reads TGTGCCAGCAGTCCAATATTCGGGACAGGGTCAGGCCCAAGCTCTGGGGCCAACGTCCTGACTTTC. This translates into CASSPIFGTGSGPSSGANVLTF. Variable domain in full (rest from reference TRBV28 and TRBJ2-6): DVKVTQSSRYLVKRTGEKVFLECVQDMDHENMFWYRQDPGLGLRLIYFSYDVKMKEKGDIPEGYSVSREKKERFSLILESASTNQTSMYLCASSPIFGTGSGPSSGANVLTFGAGSRLTVL.